The 12 T cell receptor beta chains below come from one sample, sequenced in a study of T cell changes during pregnancy in multiple sclerosis (dated by TCRdb to about 2019). Library preparation employed the immunoSEQ multiplex PCR assay. The immuneACCESS repertoire file appears here via TCRdb, limited to in-frame rearrangements. These files lack a portion of the clones; in checked studies, under half of the deficit traces to unresolved V genes, and the cause of the others is not known. Here the sample has some 93,000 clones; roughly 92% occur a single time. Approximately 1.9% of the sample is in the top ten clones. This specimen was peripheral blood, taken after pregnancy. These receptors were collected from a female donor with multiple sclerosis, enrolled in a pregnancy study.

V and J are TRBV5-1 and TRBJ2-1, with TRBD2 matching 10 bases. CDR3 length: 16 amino acids. The junction had 8 bases not matched to a gene; V was cut back by 2 bases and J by 6 bases. CDR1 and CDR2 from the germline V gene are SGHRS and YFSETQ. CDR3 region: CASSFPSSGGGNEQFF. The CDR3 nucleotides are TGCGCCAGCAGCTTCCCTTCAAGCGGGGGGGGCAATGAGCAGTTCTTC.

V gene TRBV4-3 combines with J gene TRBJ2-4; the match to TRBD2 covers 12 bases. Per the germline V gene, CDR1 is LGHNA and CDR2 is YSLEER. Trimming at V came to 0 bases and at J to 8 bases, leaving 8 bases not matched to a gene. The CDR3 has 17 residues. CDR3 in amino acids: CASSQDPSGGAWDIQYF. The CDR3 bases are TGCGCCAGCAGCCAAGACCCTAGCGGGGGGGCGTGGGACATTCAGTACTTC.

V usage is TRBV7-8 and J usage is TRBJ2-7, with a weak D call TRBD1 (5 bases). V was trimmed by 1 base and J by 3 bases, leaving 13 bases between them. Looked up from germline, CDR1 is SGHVS and CDR2 is FQNEAQ. The CDR3 is made up of 15 amino acids. The CDR3 spells CASSLGLQGNYEQYF. DNA of the CDR3: TGTGCCAGCAGCTTAGGTTTGCAGGGTAACTACGAGCAGTACTTC.

This clone was picked up one time. V usage is TRBV7-9 and J usage is TRBJ2-7, with D uncertain. V was clipped by 3 bases and J by 1 base, with 7 bases between them. Germline CDR1 and CDR2: SEHNR and FQNEAQ (reference sequence). The CDR3 sequence is 13 residues long. As DNA, the CDR3 is TGTGCCAGCAGCTTGGCGGATTCCTACGAGCAGTACTTC. This gives the protein CASSLADSYEQYF.

This clone was found once. V gene TRBV2 combines with J gene TRBJ1-1, with a possible D match to TRBD1 (6 bases). With 2 bases removed from V and 3 bases from J, the gap between germline ends came to 13 bases. The V gene's germline CDR1 is SNHLY and CDR2 FYNNEI. The CDR3 has 15 residues. The CDR3 spells CASSETQGGYTEAFF. Here the CDR3 DNA reads TGTGCCAGCAGTGAAACGCAAGGGGGTTACACTGAAGCTTTCTTT.

The CDR3: CASSFGTGGRDQHF. In nucleotides, the CDR3 is TGTGCCAGCAGCTTCGGGACAGGGGGCCGCGACCAGCATTTT. V is TRBV7-2 and J is TRBJ1-5, with TRBD1 matching over 12 bases. Trimming at V came to 3 bases and at J to 12 bases, leaving 6 bases not matched to a gene. The CDR3 consists of 14 residues. CDR1 is SGHTA, CDR2 FQGNSA, per germline.

V and J are TRBV5-6 and TRBJ2-3; perhaps TRBD1 as D (6 bases). This CDR3 has 15 residues. V was shortened by 4 bases and J by 6 bases, with 18 bases between the two germline ends. Germline V gives CDR1 SGHDT, CDR2 YYEEEE. CDR3 residues: CASSGEIQGVDTQYF. The CDR3 nucleotides are TGTGCCAGCAGCGGCGAAATACAGGGAGTGGATACGCAGTATTTT.

The rearrangement links TRBV25-1 to TRBJ2-3, with D possibly TRBD1 on 6 matching bases. Trimming took 2 bases from V and 2 from J, leaving 11 bases between them. The CDR3 extends over 15 amino acids. CDR1 MGHDK and CDR2 SYGVNS come from the germline V gene. The CDR3 DNA reads as TGTGCCAGCAGTGAACAGGGGTCTCCCACAGATACGCAGTATTTT. Amino acid sequence: CASSEQGSPTDTQYF.

This chain links TRBV10-3 with TRBJ1-5; possible D gene TRBD1, 5 bases. Between the trimmed V and J ends, which lost 7 bases and 5 bases, there was a span of 12 bases. CDR3 length: 13 residues. CDR1 is ENHRY and CDR2 is SYGVKD in the germline V gene. The CDR3 DNA reads TGTGCCATCACCCCCGACAGAGATCAGCCCCAGCATTTT. Protein sequence: CAITPDRDQPQHF.

This sequence joins TRBV11-2 and TRBJ2-7; D perhaps matches TRBD2 (5 bases). Per germline, CDR1 SGHAT and CDR2 FQNNGV. This CDR3 comprises 14 residues. Trimming shortened V by 1 base and J by 4 bases, and 11 bases separated the two germline ends. The CDR3 bases are TGTGCCAGCAGCTTAGTAGCTTGGGAGTACGAGCAGTACTTC. Its translation is CASSLVAWEYEQYF.

The chain joins TRBV6-5 to TRBJ2-7; 12 bases align to TRBD1. The CDR3 has 14 amino acids. The trim removed 6 bases at V and 6 bases at J, leaving 6 bases unmatched. Per germline, CDR1 MNHEY and CDR2 SVGAGI. The CDR3 DNA sequence: TGTGCCAGCAGCAACTGGGACAGGGGGCTCGAGCAGTACTTC. Translated, it gives CASSNWDRGLEQYF.

This chain links TRBV4-2 with TRBJ1-5, with D tentatively TRBD1 (5 bases). Germline assignment: CDR1 LGHNA and CDR2 YNFKEQ. Trimming took off 0 bases at V and 1 base at J, with 16 bases between the two ends. This CDR3 is 18 amino acids long. The CDR3 DNA is TGTGCCAGCAGCCAAGAGGGGCAGGTCTTTGGGAGCAATCAGCCCCAGCATTTT. Its protein product is CASSQEGQVFGSNQPQHF.